This is a list of T cell receptor beta chains from one sample in a study of shared clonotypes between healthy human individuals. Sequenced by immunoSEQ multiplex PCR; TCRdb stores in-frame clones only, minus some. The sample comprises 2 million to 2.5 million clones, 85% to 95% of which are singletons, and around 1.7% rests with the top ten. The sample taken for sequencing was naive CD8+ T cells from PBMCs. The receptors come from a young man in good health. Some clones in this sample may be carry-over from other donors' samples. CDR3s include the opening cysteine and the closing phenylalanine or tryptophan. A D gene is named only where the DNA matches it firmly. Clone size appears in some rows only: once, few, many, or a class for an expanded clone.

cdr3_nt	cdr3_aa	clone_size	v_call	j_call	d_call
TGCGCCAGCAGACGGTATCAGGGGGCTTTGAATGAGCAGTTCTTC	CASRRYQGALNEQFF	once	TRBV10-2	TRBJ2-1	TRBD1
TGTGCCAGCAGCAAATTCGCGTCGGATTGGTTCTACGAGCAGTACTTC	CASSKFASDWFYEQYF	NA	TRBV21-1	TRBJ2-7	NA
TGCGCCAGCACTGACCACACCGGGGAGCTGTTTTTT	CASTDHTGELFF	NA	TRBV10-1	TRBJ2-2	NA
TGTGCCAGCAGCTTGGGAGGGGGAACTGGAAACACCATATATTTT	CASSLGGGTGNTIYF	NA	TRBV7-9	TRBJ1-3	NA
TGTGCCAGCAGTGTGGGACGGACCTACGAGCAGTACTTC	CASSVGRTYEQYF	NA	TRBV28	TRBJ2-7	NA
TGTGCCAGCAGCGTAGGATTCAGGGAGGGGGAGACCCAGTACTTC	CASSVGFREGETQYF	NA	TRBV9	TRBJ2-5	TRBD2
TGTGCCAGCAGCCAAGCGGTCAGGGGGGGGGAGACCCAGTACTTC	CASSQAVRGGETQYF	NA	TRBV4-2	TRBJ2-5	NA
TGCGCCAGCAGCCAAGTATCCGGGCAACTAGCAAACACCGGGGAGCTGTTTTTT	CASSQVSGQLANTGELFF	NA	TRBV4-1	TRBJ2-2	NA
TGTGCCAGCAGCCAAGATCTTTCCGGGACGGGCGCCTACGAGCAGTACTTC	CASSQDLSGTGAYEQYF	NA	TRBV4-2	TRBJ2-7	NA
TGTGCCAGCAGGGATGGGGGTACCCCCTACAATGAGCAGTTCTTC	CASRDGGTPYNEQFF	NA	TRBV7-9	TRBJ2-1	NA
TGTGCCAGCGGGTTTCAGGGGTCACTTATGTACGAGCAGTACTTC	CASGFQGSLMYEQYF	once	TRBV5-6	TRBJ2-7	NA
TGTGCCAGCAGTTTAACCCGGGGCGGCTACAATGAGCAGTTCTTC	CASSLTRGGYNEQFF	NA	TRBV28	TRBJ2-1	NA
TGTGCCAGCAGCTTACCGAATGAAGGCGGGAGACCCTACGAGCAGTACTTC	CASSLPNEGGRPYEQYF	NA	TRBV7-8	TRBJ2-7	TRBD2
TGCGCCAGCAGCCAAGATCCAGGGGACTATGGCTACACCTTC	CASSQDPGDYGYTF	NA	TRBV4-1	TRBJ1-2	NA
TGTGCCAGCGCCCTGTACGGACTGAACACTGAAGCTTTCTTT	CASALYGLNTEAFF	NA	TRBV11-2	TRBJ1-1	NA
TGTGCCAGCAGCGTAGGGGGAGGGGGACTACTCTACGAGCAGTACTTC	CASSVGGGGLLYEQYF	once	TRBV9	TRBJ2-7	NA
TGTGCCAGCAGCTCCGGACTAGCGGGAGGGCCGTCGGGTACGCAGTATTTT	CASSSGLAGGPSGTQYF	NA	TRBV7-8	TRBJ2-3	TRBD2
TGTGCCAGCAGTTACACGGGTCAGGAGGAGACCCAGTACTTC	CASSYTGQEETQYF	NA	TRBV6-6	TRBJ2-5	NA
TGTGCCAGCAGCTGGGACAGGCCTTACTATGGCTACACCTTC	CASSWDRPYYGYTF	once	TRBV7-9	TRBJ1-2	TRBD1
TGTGCCAGCAGCTTTGACAGTTACCAAGAGACCCAGTACTTC	CASSFDSYQETQYF	NA	TRBV7-7	TRBJ2-5	NA